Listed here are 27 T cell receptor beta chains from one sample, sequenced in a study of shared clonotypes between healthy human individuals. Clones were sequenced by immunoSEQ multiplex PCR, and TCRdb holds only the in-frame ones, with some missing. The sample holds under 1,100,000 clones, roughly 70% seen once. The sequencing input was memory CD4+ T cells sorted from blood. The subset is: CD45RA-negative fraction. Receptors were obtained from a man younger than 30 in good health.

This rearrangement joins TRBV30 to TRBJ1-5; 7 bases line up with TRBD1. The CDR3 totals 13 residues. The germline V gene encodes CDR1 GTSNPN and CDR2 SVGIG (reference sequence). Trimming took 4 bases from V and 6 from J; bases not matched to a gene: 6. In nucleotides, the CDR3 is TGTGCCTGGAAGCAGGGGGGTGGTCAGCCCCAGCATTTT. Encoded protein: CAWKQGGGQPQHF.

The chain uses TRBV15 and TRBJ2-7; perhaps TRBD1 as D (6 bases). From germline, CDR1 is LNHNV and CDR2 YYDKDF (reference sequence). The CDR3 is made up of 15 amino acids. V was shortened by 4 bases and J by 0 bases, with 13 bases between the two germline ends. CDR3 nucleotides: TGTGCCACCAGCAATGGGGGCTCCCTCTCCTACGAGCAGTACTTC. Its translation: CATSNGGSLSYEQYF.

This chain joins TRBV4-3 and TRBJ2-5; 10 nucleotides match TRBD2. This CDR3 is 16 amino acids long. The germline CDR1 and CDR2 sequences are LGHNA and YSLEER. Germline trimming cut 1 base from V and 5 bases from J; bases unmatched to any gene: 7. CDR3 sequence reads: CASSQGILAGAETQYF. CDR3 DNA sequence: TGCGCCAGCAGCCAAGGAATTCTAGCGGGGGCGGAGACCCAGTACTTC.

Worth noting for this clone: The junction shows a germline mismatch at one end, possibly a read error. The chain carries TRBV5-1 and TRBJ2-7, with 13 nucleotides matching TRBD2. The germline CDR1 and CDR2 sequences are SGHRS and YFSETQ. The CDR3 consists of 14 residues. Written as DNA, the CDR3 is TGCGCCAGCAGCCCTGGTCCGGGACTAGCGGGACTTAAGTTC. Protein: CASSPGPGLAGLKF. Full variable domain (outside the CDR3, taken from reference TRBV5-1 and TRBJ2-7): KAGVTQTPRYLIKTRGQQVTLSCSPISGHRSVSWYQQTPGQGLQFLFEYFSETQRNKGNFPGRFSGRQFSNSRSEMNVSTLELGDSALYLCASSPGPGLAGLKFGPGTRLTVT.

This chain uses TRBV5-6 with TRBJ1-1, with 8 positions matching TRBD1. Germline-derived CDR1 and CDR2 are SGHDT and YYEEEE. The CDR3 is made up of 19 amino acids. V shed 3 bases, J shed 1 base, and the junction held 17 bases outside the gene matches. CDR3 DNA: TGTGCCAGCAGCTCGTCGCTGGGATGGGACAGGATGGGGAACACTGAAGCTTTCTTT. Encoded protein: CASSSSLGWDRMGNTEAFF.

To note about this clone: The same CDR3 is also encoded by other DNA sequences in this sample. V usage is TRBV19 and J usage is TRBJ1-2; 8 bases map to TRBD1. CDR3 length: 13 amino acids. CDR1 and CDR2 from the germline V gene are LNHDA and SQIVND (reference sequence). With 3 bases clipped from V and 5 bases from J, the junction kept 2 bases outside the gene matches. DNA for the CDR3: TGTGCCAGTAGTATCGGACAGGGATATGGCTACACCTTC. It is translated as CASSIGQGYGYTF.

CDR3 nucleotide sequence: TGTGCCAGCAGCTTAACACAGGGTTCCTACAATGAGCAGTTCTTC. Translating it yields CASSLTQGSYNEQFF. This chain connects TRBV11-2 to TRBJ2-1; a possible D gene is TRBD1 (6 bases). Germline-derived CDR1 and CDR2 are SGHAT and FQNNGV. The CDR3 is 15 amino acids. Between the trimmed V and J ends, which lost 2 bases and 1 base, there was a span of 9 bases.

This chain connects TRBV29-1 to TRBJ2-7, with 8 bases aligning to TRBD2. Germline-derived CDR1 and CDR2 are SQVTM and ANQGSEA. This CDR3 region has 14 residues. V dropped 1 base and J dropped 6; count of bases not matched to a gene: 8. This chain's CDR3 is CSVEVGSGIGEQYF. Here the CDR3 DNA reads TGCAGCGTTGAAGTAGGTAGCGGGATTGGCGAGCAGTACTTC.

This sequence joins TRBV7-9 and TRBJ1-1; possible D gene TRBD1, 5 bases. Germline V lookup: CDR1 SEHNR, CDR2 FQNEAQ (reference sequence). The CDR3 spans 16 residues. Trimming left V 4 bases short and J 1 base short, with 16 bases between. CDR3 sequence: CASSSEGGRANTEAFF. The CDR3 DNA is TGTGCCAGCAGCTCCGAGGGAGGCAGGGCGAACACTGAAGCTTTCTTT.

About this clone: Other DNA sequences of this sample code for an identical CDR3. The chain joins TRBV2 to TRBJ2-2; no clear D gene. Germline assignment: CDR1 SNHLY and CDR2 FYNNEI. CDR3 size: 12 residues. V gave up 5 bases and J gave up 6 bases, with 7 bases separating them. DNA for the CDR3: TGTGCCAGCAGTCCCTTTCCCGGGGAGCTGTTTTTT. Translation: CASSPFPGELFF.

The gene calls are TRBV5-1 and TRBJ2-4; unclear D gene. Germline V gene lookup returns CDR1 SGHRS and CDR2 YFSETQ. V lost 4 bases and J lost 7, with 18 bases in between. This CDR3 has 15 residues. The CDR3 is CASSPLSEIGNIQYF. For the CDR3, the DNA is TGCGCCAGCAGCCCGTTGTCGGAGATTGGGAACATTCAGTACTTC.

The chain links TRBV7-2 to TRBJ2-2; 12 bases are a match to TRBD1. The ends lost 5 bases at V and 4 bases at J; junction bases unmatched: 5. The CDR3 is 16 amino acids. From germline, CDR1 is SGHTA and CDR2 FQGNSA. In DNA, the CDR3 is TGTGCCAGCAGCAAAGGGGACAGGGGGCTCACCGGGGAGCTGTTTTTT. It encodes CASSKGDRGLTGELFF.

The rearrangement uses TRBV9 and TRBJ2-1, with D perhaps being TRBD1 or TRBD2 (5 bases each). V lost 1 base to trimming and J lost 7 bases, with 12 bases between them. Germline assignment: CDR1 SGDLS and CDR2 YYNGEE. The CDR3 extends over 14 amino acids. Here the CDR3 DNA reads TGTGCCAGCAGCGTAAACGGGGCTAAGAATGAGCAGTTCTTC. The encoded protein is CASSVNGAKNEQFF.

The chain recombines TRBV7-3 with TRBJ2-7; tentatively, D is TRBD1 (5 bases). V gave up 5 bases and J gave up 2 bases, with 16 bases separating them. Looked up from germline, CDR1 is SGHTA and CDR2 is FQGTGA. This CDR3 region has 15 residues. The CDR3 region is CASSPSGAEAYEQYF. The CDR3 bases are TGTGCCAGCAGCCCGAGTGGGGCAGAAGCCTACGAGCAGTACTTC.

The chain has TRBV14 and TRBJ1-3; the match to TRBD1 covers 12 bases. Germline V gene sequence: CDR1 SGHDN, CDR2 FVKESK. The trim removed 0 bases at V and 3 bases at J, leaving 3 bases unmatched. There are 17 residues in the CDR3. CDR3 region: CASSQDGTGGYGNTIYF. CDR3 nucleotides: TGTGCCAGCAGCCAAGACGGGACAGGGGGCTATGGAAACACCATATATTTT.

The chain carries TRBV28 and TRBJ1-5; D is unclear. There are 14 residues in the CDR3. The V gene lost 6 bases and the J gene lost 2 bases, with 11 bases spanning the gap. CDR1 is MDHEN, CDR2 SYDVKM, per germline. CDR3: CASRDRWRNQPQHF. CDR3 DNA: TGTGCCAGCAGGGATCGGTGGCGCAATCAGCCCCAGCATTTT.

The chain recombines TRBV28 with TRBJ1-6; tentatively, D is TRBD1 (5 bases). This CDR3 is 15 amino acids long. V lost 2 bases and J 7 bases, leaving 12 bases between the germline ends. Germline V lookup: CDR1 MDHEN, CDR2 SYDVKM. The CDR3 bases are TGTGCCAGCAGTTTAGGGCAGGACAAAAATTCACCCCTCCACTTT. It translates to CASSLGQDKNSPLHF.

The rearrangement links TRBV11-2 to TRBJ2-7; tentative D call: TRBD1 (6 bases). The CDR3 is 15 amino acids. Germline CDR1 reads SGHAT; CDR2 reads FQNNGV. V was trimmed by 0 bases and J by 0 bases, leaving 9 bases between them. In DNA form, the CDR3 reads TGTGCCAGCAGCTTAGATAGACAGGCCTCCTACGAGCAGTACTTC. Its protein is CASSLDRQASYEQYF.

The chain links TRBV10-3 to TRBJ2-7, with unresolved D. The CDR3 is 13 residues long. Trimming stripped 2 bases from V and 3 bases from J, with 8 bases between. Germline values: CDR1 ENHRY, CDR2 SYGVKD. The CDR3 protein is CAISEGSSYEQYF. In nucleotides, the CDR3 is TGTGCCATCAGTGAGGGAAGTAGCTACGAGCAGTACTTC.

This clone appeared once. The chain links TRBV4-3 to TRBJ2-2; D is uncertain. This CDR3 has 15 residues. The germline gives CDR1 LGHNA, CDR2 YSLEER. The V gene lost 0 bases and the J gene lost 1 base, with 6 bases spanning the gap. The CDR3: CASSQERWNTGELFF. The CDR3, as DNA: TGCGCCAGCAGCCAAGAAAGATGGAACACCGGGGAGCTGTTTTTT.

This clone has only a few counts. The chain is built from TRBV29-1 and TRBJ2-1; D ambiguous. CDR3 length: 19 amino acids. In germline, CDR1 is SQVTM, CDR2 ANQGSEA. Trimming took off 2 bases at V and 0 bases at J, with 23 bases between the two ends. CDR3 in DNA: TGCAGCGTTGAAAGGCGTGGTTCGGACGCTTGGAGCTCCTACAATGAGCAGTTCTTC. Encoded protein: CSVERRGSDAWSSYNEQFF.

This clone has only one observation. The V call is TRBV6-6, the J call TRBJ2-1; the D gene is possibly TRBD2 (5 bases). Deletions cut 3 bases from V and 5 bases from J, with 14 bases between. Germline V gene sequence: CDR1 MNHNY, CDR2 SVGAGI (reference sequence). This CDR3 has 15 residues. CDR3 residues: CASSYREDGDNEQFF. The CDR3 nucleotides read TGTGCCAGCAGTTATCGGGAAGACGGAGACAATGAGCAGTTCTTC.

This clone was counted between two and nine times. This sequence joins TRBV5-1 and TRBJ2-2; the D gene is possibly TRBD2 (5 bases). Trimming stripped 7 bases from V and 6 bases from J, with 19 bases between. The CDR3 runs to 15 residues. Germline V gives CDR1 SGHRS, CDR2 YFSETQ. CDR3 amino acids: CASSEGQIGPGELFF. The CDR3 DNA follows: TGCGCCAGCTCAGAGGGCCAAATCGGCCCCGGGGAGCTGTTTTTT.

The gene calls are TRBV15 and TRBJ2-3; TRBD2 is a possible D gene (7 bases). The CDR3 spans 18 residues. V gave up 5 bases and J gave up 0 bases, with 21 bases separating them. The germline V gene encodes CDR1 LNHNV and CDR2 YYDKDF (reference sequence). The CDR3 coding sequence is TGTGCCACCAGCCCGAACTCCGGGGGGCGACCGAGCACAGATACGCAGTATTTT. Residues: CATSPNSGGRPSTDTQYF.

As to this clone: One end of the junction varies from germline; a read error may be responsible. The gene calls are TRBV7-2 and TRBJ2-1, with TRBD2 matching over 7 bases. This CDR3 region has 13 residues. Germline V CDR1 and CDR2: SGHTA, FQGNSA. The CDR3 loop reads CASSLADGAEQFF. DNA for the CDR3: TGTGCCAGCAGCCTAGCGGACGGAGCAGAGCAGTTCTTC. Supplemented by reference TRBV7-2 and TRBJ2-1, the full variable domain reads GAGVSQSPSNKVTEKGKDVELRCDPISGHTALYWYRQSLGQGLEFLIYFQGNSAPDKSGLPSDRFSAERTGGSVSTLTIQRTQQEDSAVYLCASSLADGAEQFFGPGTRLTVL.

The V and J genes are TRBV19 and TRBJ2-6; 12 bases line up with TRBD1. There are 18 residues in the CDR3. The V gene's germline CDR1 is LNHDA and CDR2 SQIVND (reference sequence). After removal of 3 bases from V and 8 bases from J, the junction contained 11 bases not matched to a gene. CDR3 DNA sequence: TGTGCCAGTAGTATTATCTCTCCCGGGACAGGGGGCTCCAACGTCCTGACTTTC. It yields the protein CASSIISPGTGGSNVLTF.

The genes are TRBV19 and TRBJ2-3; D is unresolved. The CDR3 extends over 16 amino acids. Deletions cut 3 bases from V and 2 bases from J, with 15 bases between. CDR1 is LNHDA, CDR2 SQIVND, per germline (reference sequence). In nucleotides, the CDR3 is TGTGCCAGTAGTATCCCGGGTTCCCATTCCACAGATACGCAGTATTTT. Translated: CASSIPGSHSTDTQYF.